The 27 T cell receptor beta chains listed next were all sequenced from one sample in a study of human T cells and chemical hapten exposure. Time point meaning: patch test 2, 6 weeks after DPC sensitization. Treatment meaning: therapeutic diphenylcyclopropenone sensitization with weekly scalp DPC. TCRdb used MiXCR to reprocess the RACE reads, holding one entry per CDR3 protein. The table records 330,000 or so distinct CDR3 sequences, under 6.5% of them present only once. Sequencing was performed on whole blood, taken in connection with sensitization to the hapten diphenylcyclopropenone (DPC). The receptors come from a woman under 30 with alopecia areata. Some clones in this sample may be carry-over from other donors' samples.

This clonotype was picked up a small number of times. V gene TRBV4-2 combines with J gene TRBJ2-1; 11 positions match TRBD2. CDR1 and CDR2 (germline): LGHNA, YNFKEQ. The CDR3 contains 18 residues. V lost 0 bases, J lost 6 bases, and 10 bases stayed unmatched. Here the CDR3 DNA reads TGTGCCAGCAGCCAAGATCGGGCTAGCGGGGGGACCTTCAATGAGCAGTTCTTC. Translated: CASSQDRASGGTFNEQFF.

This clonotype has only a few counts. V gene TRBV10-3 combines with J gene TRBJ2-2; the D gene is possibly TRBD2 (5 bases). This CDR3 contains 13 residues. The V gene's germline CDR1 is ENHRY and CDR2 SYGVKD. V dropped 8 bases and J dropped 1 base, with 8 bases sitting between them. CDR3 sequence reads: CAILEGNTGELFF. DNA of the CDR3: TGTGCCATCCTTGAGGGGAACACCGGGGAGCTGTTTTTT.

This clonotype was detected a few times. This chain connects TRBV2 to TRBJ1-4; perhaps TRBD1 as D (6 bases). The V end was cut by 6 bases, the J end by 5 bases, with 13 bases between. This CDR3 is 14 amino acids long. CDR1 is SNHLY and CDR2 is FYNNEI in the germline V gene. The CDR3 here is CASRDRQMNEKLFF. DNA of the CDR3: TGTGCCAGCAGGGACAGACAGATGAATGAAAAACTGTTTTTT. The whole variable domain, filled in from reference TRBV2 and TRBJ1-4, reads EPEVTQTPSHQVTQMGQEVILRCVPISNHLYFYWYRQILGQKVEFLVSFYNNEISEKSEIFDDQFSVERPDGSNFTLKIRSTKLEDSAMYFCASRDRQMNEKLFFGSGTQLSVL.

The CDR3 coding sequence is TGTGCCAGCAGCCAGCGGGGGGGCCGCAATGAGCAGTTCTTC. It specifies CASSQRGGRNEQFF. This sequence joins TRBV14 and TRBJ2-1; 9 bases map to TRBD2. The CDR3 loop spans 14 amino acids. The junction had 3 bases not matched to a gene; V was cut back by 3 bases and J by 6 bases. The germline V gene has CDR1 SGHDN and CDR2 FVKESK.

This clonotype was found many times. The rearrangement links TRBV27 to TRBJ2-1; D is unresolved. CDR3 length equals 14 residues. The germline CDR1 and CDR2 sequences are MNHEY and SMNVEV (reference sequence). The V and J ends lost 6 bases and 0 bases respectively, with 9 bases between them. For the CDR3, the DNA is TGTGCCAGCAGCCGCTCAAGCTCCTACAATGAGCAGTTCTTC. As protein: CASSRSSSYNEQFF.

This clonotype has just a few counts. This chain links TRBV6-6 with TRBJ2-2, with a weak D call TRBD2 (7 bases). Germline V CDR1 and CDR2: MNHNY, SVGAGI (reference sequence). V was pared by 5 bases and J by 1 base, with 17 bases between. The CDR3 loop spans 17 amino acids. CDR3 sequence (DNA): TGTGCCAGCAGTCCCTTGGCGGGGGCCTTGAACACCGGGGAGCTGTTTTTT. Protein: CASSPLAGALNTGELFF.

This clonotype showed up many times. The J gene is TRBJ1-2, the V gene TRBV12-3 or TRBV12-4; no clear D gene. This CDR3 comprises 12 residues. The V end lost 5 bases, the J end lost 0 bases, and 4 bases lay between the germline ends. For the CDR3, the DNA is TGTGCCAGCAGTGGGTCTAACTATGGCTACACCTTC. Translating gives CASSGSNYGYTF.

The sample holds many counts of this clonotype. This chain joins TRBV28 and TRBJ1-2; D uncertain. V dropped 2 bases and J dropped 2 bases, with 3 bases sitting between them. The germline gives CDR1 MDHEN, CDR2 SYDVKM. There are 12 residues in the CDR3. CDR3 protein: CASSLSNYGYTF. The CDR3 DNA reads TGTGCCAGCAGTTTAAGCAACTATGGCTACACCTTC.

CDR3 in amino acids: CASSDGTGTPNEKLFF. CDR3 DNA: TGTGCCAGCAGTGATGGGACAGGGACTCCTAATGAAAAACTGTTTTTT. This chain links TRBV25-1 with TRBJ1-4; 9 nucleotides match TRBD1. There are 16 residues in the CDR3. V shed 3 bases and J 3 bases; nucleotides not matched to a gene: 5. The germline V gene has CDR1 MGHDK and CDR2 SYGVNS.

This clonotype was seen repeatedly, ten times or more. V and J are TRBV6-1 and TRBJ1-6; no definite D call. The germline gives CDR1 MNHNS, CDR2 SASEGT. V lost 6 bases to trimming and J lost 3 bases, with 12 bases between them. The CDR3 loop spans 15 amino acids. The CDR3 DNA follows: TGTGCCAGCAGCGCTACAGAGAACTATAATTCACCCCTCCACTTT. This translates into CASSATENYNSPLHF.

The V and J genes are TRBV6-6 and TRBJ1-2; a possible D gene is TRBD1 (5 bases). The germline CDR1 and CDR2 sequences are MNHNY and SVGAGI (reference sequence). The CDR3 totals 15 residues. Trimming removed 6 bases from V and 2 bases from J, with 16 bases in between. CDR3 in amino acids: CASSQGAGSNYGYTF. As DNA, the CDR3 is TGTGCCAGCAGCCAAGGGGCAGGGTCAAACTATGGCTACACCTTC.

The chain is built from TRBV7-2 and TRBJ2-4; tentatively, D is TRBD1 (5 bases). V was pared by 4 bases and J by 2 bases, with 12 bases between. The CDR3 length is 15 residues. Germline V gives CDR1 SGHTA, CDR2 FQGNSA. The CDR3 spells CASSSRGASKNIQYF. The DNA for the CDR3 is TGTGCCAGCAGCTCAAGGGGCGCATCCAAAAACATTCAGTACTTC.

This sequence joins TRBV7-6 and TRBJ2-2; the D gene could be TRBD1 or TRBD2 (5 bases each). CDR3 length equals 15 residues. The V gene's germline CDR1 is SGHVS and CDR2 FNYEAQ. The V and J ends lost 6 bases and 4 bases respectively, with 15 bases between them. The CDR3 loop reads CASSQRGAGTGELFF. Here the CDR3 DNA reads TGTGCCAGCAGTCAAAGGGGCGCGGGCACCGGGGAGCTGTTTTTT.

DNA for the CDR3: TGCGCCAGCAGCCAAGATGGGGGGGCCACCTACGAGCAGTACTTC. Its translation: CASSQDGGATYEQYF. The rearrangement links TRBV4-3 to TRBJ2-7; weak D call: TRBD2 (7 bases). The germline CDR1 and CDR2 sequences are LGHNA and YSLEER. The CDR3 sequence is 15 residues long. V was pared by 0 bases and J by 2 bases, with 11 bases between.

This clonotype turned up a few times. CDR3 bases: TGTGCCAGCAGGTCTCTAAATCAGCCCCAGCATTTT. Translation gives CASRSLNQPQHF. The rearrangement links TRBV6-1 to TRBJ1-5; D is uncertain. The germline gives CDR1 MNHNS, CDR2 SASEGT. V shed 6 bases and J shed 4 bases, with 7 bases lying between them. There are 12 residues in the CDR3.

This clonotype was detected a few times. V usage is TRBV3-1 and J usage is TRBJ2-7; 7 nucleotides match TRBD1. CDR1 is LGHDT and CDR2 is YNNKEL in the germline V gene (reference sequence). V dropped 1 base and J dropped 6; count of bases not matched to a gene: 9. CDR3 length: 15 residues. Written as DNA, the CDR3 is TGTGCCAGCAGCCAAGCGCGACAGGGAAAACCCGAGCAGTACTTC. It is translated as CASSQARQGKPEQYF.

The sample holds many counts of this clonotype. The chain carries TRBV4-2 and TRBJ1-1; D not certain. The CDR3 has 16 amino acids. Germline CDR1 and CDR2: LGHNA and YNFKEQ. Between the trimmed V and J ends, which lost 1 base and 4 bases, there was a span of 16 bases. This CDR3 reads CASSQVSEGLRTEAFF. CDR3 nucleotides: TGTGCCAGCAGCCAAGTTTCGGAGGGTCTACGCACTGAAGCTTTCTTT.

This clonotype was observed a handful of times. DNA for the CDR3: TGCGCCAGCAGCTTGGCCCCAGGAGAGACCCAGTACTTC. Translation: CASSLAPGETQYF. V and J are TRBV5-1 and TRBJ2-5; D is ambiguous. Germline V CDR1 and CDR2: SGHRS, YFSETQ. This CDR3 comprises 13 residues. The ends were cut back, 0 bases at V and 4 bases at J, with 7 bases in the middle.

This clonotype was counted ten times or more. This chain connects TRBV12-3 or TRBV12-4 to TRBJ2-1; D is tentatively TRBD1 or TRBD2 (5 bases each). V lost 5 bases and J 2 bases, leaving 10 bases between the germline ends. The CDR3 contains 14 residues. The CDR3 DNA reads TGTGCCAGCAGTCCCGGGACCACCTACAATGAGCAGTTCTTC. Translated: CASSPGTTYNEQFF.

V usage is TRBV20-1 and J usage is TRBJ1-4; D might be TRBD1 (6 bases). Trimming shortened V by 4 bases and J by 3 bases, and 9 bases separated the two germline ends. The CDR3 loop spans 13 amino acids. Germline CDR1 reads DFQATT; CDR2 reads SNEGSKA (reference sequence). CDR3 DNA sequence: TGCAGTGCTAAGGGGGGGGCTAATGAAAAACTGTTTTTT. This gives the protein CSAKGGANEKLFF.

The chain employs TRBV7-3 and TRBJ1-1, with a tentative D call TRBD1 (5 bases). This CDR3 contains 13 residues. The germline gives CDR1 SGHTA, CDR2 FQGTGA. The V end was cut by 4 bases, the J end by 1 base, with 7 bases between. The CDR3 loop reads CASSSGTNTEAFF. DNA for the CDR3: TGTGCCAGCAGCTCAGGGACGAACACTGAAGCTTTCTTT.

This clonotype was counted at least ten times. The V call is TRBV4-3, the J call TRBJ2-2; perhaps TRBD1 as D (6 bases). CDR1 LGHNA and CDR2 YSLEER come from the germline V gene. This CDR3 has 13 residues. Trimming left V 4 bases short and J 6 bases short, with 9 bases between. The CDR3 coding sequence is TGCGCCAGCAGCCGAACAGGGCCCGGGGAGCTGTTTTTT. This codes for CASSRTGPGELFF.

The V and J genes are TRBV25-1 and TRBJ2-7; no reliable D call. The CDR3 extends over 12 amino acids. V was cut by 6 bases and J by 4 bases, with 10 bases left in between. Germline V gene sequence: CDR1 MGHDK, CDR2 SYGVNS. CDR3 coding DNA: TGTGCCAGCAGCCTACATTCATACGAGCAGTACTTC. Translating it yields CASSLHSYEQYF.

This clonotype has a handful of counts. The rearrangement links TRBV12-3 or TRBV12-4 to TRBJ2-2; D not certain. Between the trimmed V and J ends, which lost 2 bases and 2 bases, there was a span of 18 bases. The CDR3 length is 18 residues. The CDR3 reads CASSLWWMRQDNTGELFF. CDR3 sequence (DNA): TGTGCCAGCAGTTTATGGTGGATGAGACAAGATAACACCGGGGAGCTGTTTTTT.

This clonotype has ten or more counts. The chain combines TRBV6-2 or TRBV6-3 with TRBJ1-5; D call uncertain. The CDR3 runs to 15 residues. V lost 2 bases, J lost 4 bases, and 12 bases lay in between. In germline, CDR1 is MNHEY, CDR2 SVGEGT. CDR3 nucleotide sequence: TGTGCCAGCAGTTACCTGGAGGGTTCTAATCAGCCCCAGCATTTT. It specifies CASSYLEGSNQPQHF.

This CDR3 is CASSTGTGGSGYTF. The DNA for the CDR3 is TGTGCCAGCAGTACAGGGACAGGGGGAAGTGGCTACACCTTC. The chain has TRBV12-3 or TRBV12-4 and TRBJ1-2; TRBD1 matches at 11 bases. J gave up 7 bases and V 5 bases, and 6 bases lay outside the gene matches. The CDR3 is 14 amino acids.

Of note for this clonotype: A much larger clone sits a single nucleotide away, making a read error possible. V and J are TRBV12-3 or TRBV12-4 and TRBJ2-3, with D perhaps TRBD2 (5 bases). This CDR3 region has 12 residues. Trimming took 6 bases from V and 4 from J, leaving 8 bases between them. CDR3 coding DNA: TGTGCCAGCAGCTCGGACTCAGATACGCAGTATTTT. It specifies CASSSDSDTQYF.